One sample yielded the 12 T cell receptor beta chains listed below, sequenced in a study of blood T cell repertoires in COVID-19. TCRdb's copy holds only in-frame clones and misses some; the assay was immunoSEQ multiplex PCR. The table includes roughly 130,000 clones, about 92% detected once. Sequencing used peripheral blood. Every receptor here comes from a man aged 60 to 75 with COVID-19, enrolled during active disease.

The chain uses TRBV2 and TRBJ1-1; D possibly corresponds to TRBD1 (5 bases). With 6 bases removed from V and 8 bases from J, the gap between germline ends came to 16 bases. Germline CDR1 is SNHLY and CDR2 is FYNNEI. There are 13 residues in the CDR3. The CDR3 protein is CASSAGRGEEAFF. CDR3 coding DNA: TGTGCCAGCAGCGCGGGGAGGGGCGAGGAAGCTTTCTTT.

The chain has TRBV5-1 and TRBJ2-7; 7 bases fit TRBD1. This CDR3 is 14 amino acids long. The germline V gene has CDR1 SGHRS and CDR2 YFSETQ. The ends lost 3 bases at V and 0 bases at J; junction bases unmatched: 3. The CDR3 sequence is CASSSGTASYEQYF. CDR3 DNA sequence: TGCGCCAGCAGCTCCGGGACAGCCTCCTACGAGCAGTACTTC.

The DNA for the CDR3 is TGTGCCAGCAGTTCCGACTTCTACGAGCAGTACTTC. Residues: CASSSDFYEQYF. This rearrangement joins TRBV28 to TRBJ2-7; D is unresolved. Trimming removed 4 bases from V and 3 bases from J, with 7 bases in between. The CDR3 totals 12 residues. The germline V gene encodes CDR1 MDHEN and CDR2 SYDVKM. The variable domain in full, with the rest retrieved from reference TRBV28 and TRBJ2-7, is DVKVTQSSRYLVKRTGEKVFLECVQDMDHENMFWYRQDPGLGLRLIYFSYDVKMKEKGDIPEGYSVSREKKERFSLILESASTNQTSMYLCASSSDFYEQYFGPGTRLTVT.

The J gene is TRBJ1-4, the V gene TRBV5-1, with D maybe TRBD1 (5 bases). V was cut by 0 bases and J by 1 base, with 7 bases left in between. Germline V gives CDR1 SGHRS, CDR2 YFSETQ. The CDR3 is 15 residues long. Written as DNA, the CDR3 is TGCGCCAGCAGCTTGGCGCAGGGAACTAATGAAAAACTGTTTTTT. It encodes CASSLAQGTNEKLFF.

The V gene is TRBV4-2, the J gene TRBJ1-3; no firm D call. V lost 4 bases, J lost 0 bases, and 13 bases lay in between. CDR1 is LGHNA and CDR2 is YNFKEQ in the germline V gene. The CDR3 runs to 16 residues. CDR3 region: CASSPEPFASGNTIYF. CDR3 coding DNA: TGTGCCAGCAGCCCTGAGCCGTTTGCCTCTGGAAACACCATATATTTT.

The chain employs TRBV5-6 and TRBJ1-4, with TRBD1 matching 11 bases. V trimming: 4 bases; J trimming: 5 bases; junction bases outside the gene matches: 7. The CDR3 length is 16 residues. Germline CDR1 SGHDT, CDR2 YYEEEE. The chain's CDR3 is CASSKDRGLGNEKLFF. The CDR3 nucleotides are TGTGCCAGCAGCAAGGACAGGGGGCTCGGGAATGAAAAACTGTTTTTT.

Only a few counts were recorded for this clone. The CDR3 spells CAISEGRTSGDEQFF. In DNA, the CDR3 is TGTGCCATCAGTGAGGGAAGGACTAGCGGGGATGAGCAGTTCTTC. The J gene is TRBJ2-1, the V gene TRBV10-3, with TRBD2 matching 12 bases. The junction had 4 bases not matched to a gene; V was cut back by 2 bases and J by 8 bases. This CDR3 is built from 15 residues. Looked up from germline, CDR1 is ENHRY and CDR2 is SYGVKD.

The chain combines TRBV12-3 or TRBV12-4 with TRBJ1-1; 7 bases agree with TRBD1. This CDR3 region has 12 residues. J was trimmed by 8 bases and V by 0 bases; bases with no gene match: 0. The CDR3 DNA reads as TGTGCCAGCAGTTTAGCGACAGGGGAAGCTTTCTTT. Protein product: CASSLATGEAFF.

V usage is TRBV7-3 and J usage is TRBJ2-5; 7 bases align to TRBD2. Germline V gives CDR1 SGHTA, CDR2 FQGTGA. The CDR3 covers 13 residues. Germline trimming cut 3 bases from V and 4 bases from J; bases unmatched to any gene: 2. CDR3 DNA: TGTGCCAGCAGCTTCGGGGAGGGAGAGACCCAGTACTTC. Translated: CASSFGEGETQYF.

The chain couples TRBV25-1 to TRBJ1-5; D is ambiguous. CDR3 length equals 12 residues. V shed 9 bases and J shed 8 bases, with 14 bases lying between them. CDR1 and CDR2 (germline): MGHDK, SYGVNS. The CDR3 loop reads CARSGVEEPQHF. CDR3 DNA sequence: TGTGCCAGATCCGGGGTGGAGGAGCCCCAGCATTTT.

This chain uses TRBV28 with TRBJ1-1; 10 nucleotides align to TRBD1. Per germline, CDR1 MDHEN and CDR2 SYDVKM. This CDR3 comprises 15 residues. V was pared by 6 bases and J by 6 bases, with 10 bases of the junction left unmatched. The CDR3 DNA follows: TGTGCCAGCAGGCACCGACAGGGGGCTATATCTGAAGCTTTCTTT. As protein: CASRHRQGAISEAFF. The full variable domain, with the rest looked up from reference TRBV28 and TRBJ1-1, is DVKVTQSSRYLVKRTGEKVFLECVQDMDHENMFWYRQDPGLGLRLIYFSYDVKMKEKGDIPEGYSVSREKKERFSLILESASTNQTSMYLCASRHRQGAISEAFFGQGTRLTVV.

The V and J genes are TRBV5-1 and TRBJ2-1; 9 bases are shared with TRBD2. CDR1 is SGHRS and CDR2 is YFSETQ in the germline V gene. V gave up 3 bases and J gave up 5 bases; unmatched junction bases: 9. The CDR3 runs 16 residues. The CDR3 sequence: CASSSFLAGANNEQFF. CDR3 DNA: TGCGCCAGCAGCTCCTTTTTAGCGGGAGCCAACAATGAGCAGTTCTTC.